A selection of T cell receptor beta chains follows, all from one sample in a study of blood T cell repertoires in COVID-19. The table came from immunoSEQ multiplex PCR; TCRdb's copy has only in-frame clones and leaves some out. The sample lists 90,000 to 120,000 clones, about 85% seen once, with 2% to 2.5% in the top ten. Sequenced sample: peripheral blood. The source of these receptors is a human donor in a cohort sampled during active COVID-19. CDR3s include the opening cysteine and the closing phenylalanine or tryptophan. A D gene is named only where the DNA matches it firmly. Size is stated for part of the rows, as once, few or many counts, or as a class when the clone is expanded.

V: TRBV4-3; J: TRBJ2-3; size: .; D: .; DNA: TGCGCCAGCAGCCCTCGGGGGAATTGGGAAGGGGATACGCAGTATTTT; CDR3: CASSPRGNWEGDTQYF
V: TRBV4-2; J: TRBJ2-5; size: .; D: TRBD2; DNA: TGTGCCAGCAGCCAAGGGTCCGGTCATAGCGGGAGCTCCCAAGAGACCCAGTACTTC; CDR3: CASSQGSGHSGSSQETQYF
V: TRBV18; J: TRBJ2-7; size: .; D: .; DNA: TGTGCCAGCTCACCCTCCCAGGACTACGAGCAGTACTTC; CDR3: CASSPSQDYEQYF
V: TRBV6-5; J: TRBJ2-7; size: .; D: TRBD2; DNA: TGTGCCAGCAGTTACGCTTATGCAACTAGCGGCTACGAGCAGTACTTC; CDR3: CASSYAYATSGYEQYF
V: TRBV5-1; J: TRBJ1-2; size: .; D: TRBD1; DNA: TGCGCCAGCAGCTTGGCCCCGGGACAGGATTATGGCTACACCTTC; CDR3: CASSLAPGQDYGYTF
V: TRBV3-1/TRBV3-2; J: TRBJ2-1; size: few; D: .; DNA: TGTGCCAGCAGCCAAGGCCCACCGGGATCCGGGGATGAGCAGTTCTTC; CDR3: CASSQGPPGSGDEQFF
V: TRBV5-1; J: TRBJ1-1; size: few; D: .; DNA: TGCGCCAGCAAACATGACACAGCTACCCTCGAAGCTTTCTTT; CDR3: CASKHDTATLEAFF
V: TRBV2; J: TRBJ2-3; size: .; D: .; DNA: TGTGCCAGCAGTCCCGGCGGGGGCGGGGGAGATACGCAGTATTTT; CDR3: CASSPGGGGGDTQYF
V: TRBV9; J: TRBJ2-5; size: .; D: .; DNA: TGTGCCAGCAGCGGCCAGACTCAGATCCAAGAGACCCAGTACTTC; CDR3: CASSGQTQIQETQYF
V: TRBV6-6; J: TRBJ1-2; size: .; D: TRBD1; DNA: TGTGCCAGCAGTAGGGGACAGGGCCCCTATGAAGGCTACACCTTC; CDR3: CASSRGQGPYEGYTF
V: TRBV28; J: TRBJ1-5; size: .; D: TRBD1; DNA: TGTGCCAGCACCAACCGGGACAGGGGCTTGGGCAATCAGCCCCAGCATTTT; CDR3: CASTNRDRGLGNQPQHF
V: TRBV30; J: TRBJ2-1; size: .; D: TRBD1; DNA: TGTGCCTGGACTACCGCCCGACCGGGACAGAGGACCAATGAGCAGTTCTTC; CDR3: CAWTTARPGQRTNEQFF
V: TRBV5-1; J: TRBJ2-6; size: .; D: TRBD1; DNA: TGCGCCAGCAGCGGGGGACAGGGACCCCAACTCTCTGGGGCCAACGTCCTGACTTTC; CDR3: CASSGGQGPQLSGANVLTF
V: TRBV19; J: TRBJ1-5; size: few; D: .; DNA: TGTGCCAGTAGTATAGACCGGGGGCAGCCCCAGCATTTT; CDR3: CASSIDRGQPQHF
V: TRBV4-2; J: TRBJ1-4; size: .; D: TRBD1; DNA: TGTGCCAGCAGCCAGGACCCGCCTTCGGGACAGGGAGTCGTGGGGGAAAAACTGTTTTTT; CDR3: CASSQDPPSGQGVVGEKLFF
V: TRBV7-8; J: TRBJ2-1; size: .; D: .; DNA: TGTGCCAGCAGCATCGGGCAGGGTTCGAAGCAGTTCTTC; CDR3: CASSIGQGSKQFF
V: TRBV19; J: TRBJ1-2; size: .; D: TRBD1; DNA: TGTGCCAGTAGTATCGGGACAGGGCCAAGTGGCTACACCTTC; CDR3: CASSIGTGPSGYTF
V: TRBV27; J: TRBJ2-5; size: .; D: .; DNA: TGTGCCACCCGGCAACGAAGGGGCGAGACCCAGTACTTC; CDR3: CATRQRRGETQYF
V: TRBV19; J: TRBJ2-2; size: .; D: TRBD1; DNA: TGTGCCAGTAGTATTAGTGCAGGGGGCACCGGGGAGCTGTTTTTT; CDR3: CASSISAGGTGELFF
V: TRBV3-1/TRBV3-2; J: TRBJ2-1; size: .; D: .; DNA: TGTGCCAGCAGCCACTTGGACAGTGAGCAGTTCTTC; CDR3: CASSHLDSEQFF
V: TRBV3-1/TRBV3-2; J: TRBJ2-5; size: .; D: TRBD2; DNA: TGTGCCAGCAGCCCCGGACTAGCGGCTCAAGAGACCCAGTACTTC; CDR3: CASSPGLAAQETQYF
V: TRBV6-5; J: TRBJ2-1; size: .; D: TRBD1; DNA: TGTGCCAGCAGGCCGGACAGGGGGACCTACAATGAGCAGTTCTTC; CDR3: CASRPDRGTYNEQFF
V: TRBV21-1; J: TRBJ2-3; size: .; D: .; DNA: TGTGCCAGCAGCAAAGCGGAGTTATGGACAGATACGCAGTATTTT; CDR3: CASSKAELWTDTQYF
V: TRBV28; J: TRBJ2-1; size: .; D: .; DNA: TGTGCCAGCAGTTTTAGACGGGGTAACAATGAGCAGTTCTTC; CDR3: CASSFRRGNNEQFF
V: TRBV27; J: TRBJ1-5; size: .; D: .; DNA: TGTGCCAGCAGTTTACTGGGAGGCGTTCAGCCCCAGCATTTT; CDR3: CASSLLGGVQPQHF
V: TRBV15; J: TRBJ2-3; size: many; D: TRBD2; DNA: TGTGCCACCAGCAGAGGGGGCGGGGGGGCGGATACGCAGTATTTT; CDR3: CATSRGGGGADTQYF
V: TRBV9; J: TRBJ2-3; size: .; D: .; DNA: TGTGCCAGCAGCGTCAGGCTAGCAGCTAGCACAGATACGCAGTATTTT; CDR3: CASSVRLAASTDTQYF
V: TRBV23-1; J: TRBJ1-6; size: few; D: .; DNA: TGCGCCAGCAGTCCAATAAGGGGGGGACCGAGCTCCTATAATTCACCCCTCCACTTT; CDR3: CASSPIRGGPSSYNSPLHF
V: TRBV20-1; J: TRBJ2-5; size: .; D: .; DNA: TGCAGTGCTAGGGGCGAGACCCAGTACTTC; CDR3: CSARGETQYF
V: TRBV20-1; J: TRBJ1-6; size: .; D: .; DNA: TGCAGTGCTAGTGGTTCGGCGGAGCCTTCACCCCTCCACTTT; CDR3: CSASGSAEPSPLHF